This T cell receptor (beta chain) emerged from a study of blood T cell repertoires in COVID-19 (TCRdb year 2020). Concerning the study at large: Collaborator samples came from the United States, Italy and Spain and covered acute and convalescent phases of COVID-19. The prospective study material was composed of cDNA or gDNA derived from T cells, B-cell-depleted T cells, or PBMCs. Deeply sampled blood TCRbeta repertoires from subjects exposed to, actively infected with, or recovered from COVID-19 were included in the dataset. A freely available public database, intended as a resource for researchers studying the immune response to SARS-CoV-2, is where the repertoires were released. The samples were drawn from two sources: the first 160 participants of the ongoing ImmuneRACE study, and 1,200 or so subjects contributed by 6 global collaborators. The sample metadata nearly always contained a de-identified subject ID, COVID-19 status, age in years and sex. HLA class I and class II types, where available, came from metadata supplied by the sample provider rather than from assay-based typing.

Whole blood was collected in K2EDTA tubes by collaborating institutions according to the institutions' own protocols. Collaborator samples were shipped for TCRbeta analysis as frozen whole blood, isolated PBMCs, or DNA extracted from either sample type. This clone was counted at least ten times. Its antigen has not been determined. The sample holds no much larger clone one base away, and base qualities are not on file. The immunoSEQ Assay, a bias-controlled multiplex PCR, was used to amplify TCRbeta CDR3 regions from genomic DNA. In the authors' own workflow: The number of nucleated cells in each sample was estimated by amplification of reference gene primers within the assay. Sequence reads were collapsed and filtered to measure the absolute abundance of every unique TCRbeta CDR3 rearrangement. Productive Simpson clonality was computed per sample as the square root of Simpson's diversity index over productive rearrangements. The immuneACCESS repertoire file appears here via TCRdb, limited to in-frame rearrangements. These files lack a portion of the clones; in checked studies, under half of the deficit traces to unresolved V genes, and the cause of the others is not known. The V and J calls and the clone size are those of that table, but D and trimming were determined from the DNA. The sample yields approximately 150,000 clones; approximately 86% were counted once. 7.5% to 8.5% of the sample is in the top ten clones.

Paper-wide results and their limitations: How much clinical and demographic metadata was included differed by source and by participant, and the metadata was provided uncurated.

The CDR3 runs 16 residues from the cysteine to the phenylalanine. Kept here is only the CDR3 DNA, which spans 48 bases and is read in frame from base 1. The junction shows trimming of 1 base on V and 8 bases on J, plus 20 bases between the germline ends. CDR1 and CDR2 were assigned from the germline V gene as SGHTA and FQGNSA. This clonotype originated in a woman aged 55 to 70 with acute or convalescent COVID-19. The chain was built from TRBV7-2 and TRBJ1-1; there is no confident call for the D gene. The sequenced sample consisted of peripheral blood. The nucleotide sequence is given as TGTGCCAGCAGCTTAGGGCGGGCCCGTAGCTTGGGCGAAGCTTTCTTT. This yields the protein CASSLGRARSLGEAFF. Full variable domain (CDR3 extended with the reference TRBV7-2 and TRBJ1-1 proteins): GAGVSQSPSNKVTEKGKDVELRCDPISGHTALYWYRQSLGQGLEFLIYFQGNSAPDKSGLPSDRFSAERTGGSVSTLTIQRTQQEDSAVYLCASSLGRARSLGEAFFGQGTRLTVV.